What follows are 8 T cell receptor beta chains derived from one specimen sequenced in a study of T cell responses to AZD1222 COVID-19 vaccine. Here immunoSEQ multiplex PCR was the method, and the copy in TCRdb shows in-frame clones only, minus some. The sample yields roughly 30,000 clones, about nine tenths seen once. Sample: peripheral blood, taken on day 0 of AZD1222 vaccination. The receptors stem from an adult in good health.

The sample holds a few counts of this clone. Other nucleotide sequences from this sample produce the same CDR3. V usage is TRBV5-1 and J usage is TRBJ2-1, with D uncertain. Trimming pared 0 bases from V and 1 base from J, leaving 8 bases between. Germline V gene sequence: CDR1 SGHRS, CDR2 YFSETQ. This CDR3 comprises 15 residues. The CDR3 sequence: CASSLDGSSYNEQFF. The CDR3 DNA reads as TGCGCCAGCAGCTTGGACGGCAGTTCCTACAATGAGCAGTTCTTC.

This clone was recorded once. The CDR3 DNA follows: TGTGCCAGCAGCCCCCGCCCCGACAGGGAAGTTGGAAACACCATATATTTT. This encodes CASSPRPDREVGNTIYF. The V gene is TRBV7-6, the J gene TRBJ1-3; 7 nucleotides align to TRBD1. The germline gives CDR1 SGHVS, CDR2 FNYEAQ. The CDR3 totals 17 residues. V lost 5 bases to trimming and J lost 3 bases; unmatched junction nucleotides: 13.

The genes are TRBV12-5 and TRBJ2-1, with 8 bases that match TRBD2. Trimming took 7 bases from V and 3 from J; bases not matched to a gene: 11. Germline V lookup: CDR1 LGHNT, CDR2 FRNRAP. CDR3 length equals 16 residues. In nucleotides, the CDR3 is TGTGCTAGTGCGCGGTTAGCGGGATCCTACTACAATGAGCAGTTCTTC. The encoded protein is CASARLAGSYYNEQFF.

CDR3 amino acids: CASSPGLATQYF. The CDR3 nucleotides are TGTGCCAGCAGCCCCGGACTAGCTACGCAGTATTTT. The chain carries TRBV14 and TRBJ2-3, with 8 bases aligning to TRBD2. The germline V gene has CDR1 SGHDN and CDR2 FVKESK. V trimming: 4 bases; J trimming: 8 bases; junction bases outside the gene matches: 2. The CDR3 has 12 amino acids.

This chain connects TRBV7-9 to TRBJ1-1; D is undetermined. This CDR3 has 13 residues. The V gene's germline CDR1 is SEHNR and CDR2 FQNEAQ (reference sequence). V was trimmed by 5 bases and J by 4 bases, leaving 11 bases between them. DNA for the CDR3: TGTGCCAGCAGCGCCTACTTGGGCACTGAAGCTTTCTTT. It encodes CASSAYLGTEAFF.

The chain is built from TRBV5-1 and TRBJ1-6, with D unclear. CDR3 length: 17 residues. Germline CDR1 and CDR2: SGHRS and YFSETQ. V was pared by 4 bases and J by 0 bases, with 14 bases between. Written as DNA, the CDR3 is TGCGCCAGCAGCCGAGACGGGTCGAGCTCCTATAATTCACCCCTCCACTTT. This gives the protein CASSRDGSSSYNSPLHF.

This clone was seen just once. The rearrangement uses TRBV19 and TRBJ2-6; D not resolved. CDR1 is LNHDA and CDR2 is SQIVND in the germline V gene (reference sequence). Trimming removed 6 bases from V and 1 base from J, with 7 bases in between. The CDR3 totals 14 residues. The CDR3 here is CASRSRSGANVLTF. CDR3 sequence (DNA): TGTGCCAGTAGAAGTAGATCTGGGGCCAACGTCCTGACTTTC.

This chain links TRBV2 with TRBJ2-5; a possible D gene is TRBD1 (5 bases). Germline V gene lookup returns CDR1 SNHLY and CDR2 FYNNEI. The CDR3 runs to 17 residues. V was trimmed by 3 bases and J by 4 bases, leaving 21 bases between them. The CDR3 spells CASSDSRRAQGAETQYF. DNA for the CDR3: TGTGCCAGCAGTGATAGCAGACGGGCCCAAGGGGCAGAGACCCAGTACTTC. The full variable domain, completed using reference TRBV2 and TRBJ2-5, is EPEVTQTPSHQVTQMGQEVILRCVPISNHLYFYWYRQILGQKVEFLVSFYNNEISEKSEIFDDQFSVERPDGSNFTLKIRSTKLEDSAMYFCASSDSRRAQGAETQYFGPGTRLLVL.